One sample yielded the 11 T cell receptor beta chains listed below, sequenced in a study of T cells in narcolepsy. Assay: immunoSEQ multiplex PCR; the TCRdb copy retains only in-frame clones and omits some. Here the sample spans about 32,000 clones, over 80% being singletons. Sequenced input: memory (CD45RA-) CD4+ T cells from blood. The receptors come from a human donor in good health.

The rearrangement links TRBV10-3 to TRBJ1-6, with D perhaps TRBD1 (6 bases). CDR3 length equals 14 residues. Trimming pared 10 bases from V and 8 bases from J, leaving 18 bases between. CDR1 and CDR2 (germline): ENHRY, SYGVKD. CDR3 DNA sequence: TGTGCCACTAGACCAACAGGGATAGATTCACCCCTCCACTTT. This encodes CATRPTGIDSPLHF.

The chain combines TRBV7-2 with TRBJ2-5; D is uncertain. The CDR3 runs 15 residues. Per germline, CDR1 SGHTA and CDR2 FQGNSA. With 5 bases removed from V and 1 base from J, the gap between germline ends came to 14 bases. DNA for the CDR3: TGTGCCAGCAGCCTGTGGGAAGCAGGCCAAGAGACCCAGTACTTC. Encoded protein: CASSLWEAGQETQYF.

V usage is TRBV6-1 and J usage is TRBJ1-5, with D perhaps matching TRBD1 (5 bases). The CDR3 sequence is 13 residues long. Germline CDR1 reads MNHNS; CDR2 reads SASEGT. V was cut by 6 bases and J by 4 bases, with 10 bases left in between. The CDR3 DNA reads as TGTGCCAGCAGAAAAAAGGGGAATCAGCCCCAGCATTTT. Translating gives CASRKKGNQPQHF.

V is TRBV5-6 and J is TRBJ2-7; no definite D call. The V gene's germline CDR1 is SGHDT and CDR2 YYEEEE. Between the trimmed V and J ends, which lost 0 bases and 5 bases, there was a span of 3 bases. The CDR3 extends over 11 amino acids. The CDR3 is CASSLEDEQYF. The CDR3 DNA is TGTGCCAGCAGCTTGGAGGACGAGCAGTACTTC. Complete variable domain (other parts from reference TRBV5-6 and TRBJ2-7): DAGVTQSPTHLIKTRGQQVTLRCSPKSGHDTVSWYQQALGQGPQFIFQYYEEEERQRGNFPDRFSGHQFPNYSSELNVNALLLGDSALYLCASSLEDEQYFGPGTRLTVT.

The rearrangement joins TRBV5-5 to TRBJ1-1, with 8 bases lining up with TRBD1. Germline V gives CDR1 SGHKS, CDR2 YYEKEE (reference sequence). CDR3 length: 15 amino acids. V lost 0 bases and J lost 5; bases outside the gene matches: 6. CDR3 loop: CASSLEYRGSTEAFF. CDR3 nucleotide sequence: TGTGCCAGCAGCTTGGAATACAGGGGGTCGACTGAAGCTTTCTTT.

The V gene is TRBV12-2, the J gene TRBJ2-7. TRBV12-2 is termed a pseudogene. This CDR3 spans 14 amino acids. CDR3 sequence: CASRPWDEPYEQYV. The CDR3 DNA follows: TGTGCAAGTCGCCCGTGGGACGAACCTTACGAGCAGTACGTC.

This clone has a handful of counts. This chain links TRBV18 with TRBJ2-5, with D perhaps matching TRBD1 or TRBD2 (5 bases each). The CDR3 is 15 amino acids. CDR1 and CDR2 from the germline V gene are KGHSH and LQKENI. Trimming took 0 bases from V and 2 from J, leaving 10 bases between them. The CDR3 spells CASSPPDRLQETQYF. The CDR3 DNA reads as TGTGCCAGCTCACCACCCGACAGACTACAAGAGACCCAGTACTTC. Full variable domain (remainder filled in from reference TRBV18 and TRBJ2-5): NAGVMQNPRHLVRRRGQEARLRCSPMKGHSHVYWYRQLPEEGLKFMVYLQKENIIDESGMPKERFSAEFPKEGPSILRIQQVVRGDSAAYFCASSPPDRLQETQYFGPGTRLLVL.

The V and J genes are TRBV6-5 and TRBJ2-7, with D possibly TRBD2 on 5 matching bases. CDR3 length equals 14 residues. Germline-derived CDR1 and CDR2 are MNHEY and SVGAGI. V shed 6 bases and J shed 2 bases, with 14 bases lying between them. In nucleotides, the CDR3 is TGTGCCAGCAGCCCGAGGGTCATCCCCTACGAGCAGTACGTC. Protein: CASSPRVIPYEQYV.

This clone was seen only a few times. V and J are TRBV2 and TRBJ2-2; 7 nucleotides match TRBD2. CDR3 length equals 14 residues. Trimming took 6 bases from V and 5 from J; bases not matched to a gene: 6. Germline lookup yields CDR1 SNHLY and CDR2 FYNNEI. The CDR3 bases are TGTGCCAGCAGGTGGTTCGGGGGGACCGGGGAGCTGTTTTTT. Translated: CASRWFGGTGELFF.

The genes are TRBV18 and TRBJ2-7; D remains unclear. V shed 5 bases and J shed 4 bases, with 9 bases lying between them. The CDR3 covers 12 residues. Germline assignment: CDR1 KGHSH and CDR2 LQKENI. CDR3 sequence (DNA): TGTGCCAGCTCAACCGACGTTTACGAGCAGTACGTC. Translation: CASSTDVYEQYV.

CDR3 protein: CASSQGRKGEKLFF. The CDR3 region has the DNA TGTGCCAGCAGCCAGGGGAGAAAGGGAGAAAAACTGTTTTTT. The chain has TRBV2 and TRBJ1-4; D might be TRBD1 (6 bases). V lost 6 bases, J lost 8 bases, and 16 bases lay in between. Germline CDR1 and CDR2: SNHLY and FYNNEI. The CDR3 loop spans 14 amino acids.